One T cell receptor (beta chain) is described in this entry. Its antigen is currently unknown. TCRdb independently ran MiXCR on the 5' RACE reads; one entry per CDR3 protein. The repertoire holds around 240,000 distinct CDR3 sequences, roughly 7% seen once, with roughly 3.4% in the top ten. This record comes from a study of identical twins. This CDR3 has 19 amino acids. CDR1 SNHLY and CDR2 FYNNEI come from the germline V gene. The V gene end was trimmed by 8 bases and the J gene end by 3 bases; junction bases not matched to a gene: 15. General study results and limits: For monozygotic twins, models underestimated out-of-frame TCR alpha sharing. Fewer insertions marked abundant cord blood beta clonotypes; young adult naive trended weakly, memory not at all.

These data were also reused for a study on yellow fever vaccine responses in identical twins. That work contributes: Vaccine-induced T cell responses in twins were reportedly observed to appear partly convergent, partly personalized.

This clonotype was sampled from a woman under 30 in good health. Sequences were obtained from memory (CD45RO+) T cells sorted from blood. The V and J genes are TRBV2 and TRBJ2-2; 13 bases agree with TRBD2. CDR3 loop: CASCLASGLAGVHTGELFF. CDR3 sequence (DNA): TGTGCCAGCTGTTTAGCTTCTGGACTAGCGGGGGTCCACACCGGGGAGCTGTTTTTT.